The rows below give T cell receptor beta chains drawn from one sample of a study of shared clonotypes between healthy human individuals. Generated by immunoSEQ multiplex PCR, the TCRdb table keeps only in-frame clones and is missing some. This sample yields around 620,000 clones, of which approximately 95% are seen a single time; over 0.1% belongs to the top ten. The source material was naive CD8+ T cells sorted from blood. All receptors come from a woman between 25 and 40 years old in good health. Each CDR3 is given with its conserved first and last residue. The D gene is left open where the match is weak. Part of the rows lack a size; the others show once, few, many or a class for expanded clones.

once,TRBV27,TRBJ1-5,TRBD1,TGTGCCAGCAGTTCCAGGGGGGGTCAGCCCCAGCATTTT,CASSSRGGQPQHF
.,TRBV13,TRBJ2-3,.,TGTGCCAGCCTTACGAGGGGACCTAGCACAGATACGCAGTATTTT,CASLTRGPSTDTQYF
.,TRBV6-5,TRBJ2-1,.,TGTGCCAGCAGTTACACGGGGGCGACCAACAATGAGCAGTTCTTC,CASSYTGATNNEQFF
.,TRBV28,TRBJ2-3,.,TGTGCCAGCACTCTTGGGGACGGAACCACAGATACGCAGTATTTT,CASTLGDGTTDTQYF
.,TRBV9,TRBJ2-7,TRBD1,TGTGCCAGCAGCACCGCCGGGACAGGGTTCCCCTACGAGCAGTACTTC,CASSTAGTGFPYEQYF
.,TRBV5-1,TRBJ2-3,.,TGCGCCAGCAAGGCGAGATCAGCAGATACGCAGTATTTT,CASKARSADTQYF
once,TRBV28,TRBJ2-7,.,TGTGCCAGCAGTTTATGGTTGGGGGGGGCGACGAAGTACGAGCAGTACTTC,CASSLWLGGATKYEQYF
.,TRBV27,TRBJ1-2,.,TGTGCCAGCACGGAGAACTTGGGGGCTGGTGGCTACACCTTC,CASTENLGAGGYTF
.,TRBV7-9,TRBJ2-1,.,TGTGCCAGCAGCTTGTTGTTCTTC,CASSLLFF
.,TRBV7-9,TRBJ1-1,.,TGTGCCAGCAGCTTAGCCTGGGGGTCGAACACTGAAGCTTTCTTT,CASSLAWGSNTEAFF
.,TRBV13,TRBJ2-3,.,TGTGCCAGCAGCTTAGGCCGGCGCACAGATACGCAGTATTTT,CASSLGRRTDTQYF
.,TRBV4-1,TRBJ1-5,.,TGCGCCAGCAGCCAAGATAAGGGTCTTAATCAGCCCCAGCATTTT,CASSQDKGLNQPQHF
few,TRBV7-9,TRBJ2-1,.,TGTGCCAGCAGCGGCCTCCCCAATGAGCAGTTCTTC,CASSGLPNEQFF
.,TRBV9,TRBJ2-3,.,TGTGCCAGCAGCGTGGGGAGGTTAACTAGCACAGATACGCAGTATTTT,CASSVGRLTSTDTQYF
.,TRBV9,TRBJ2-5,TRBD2,TGTGCCAGCAGCGTAGAGGATAGCGGGAGCGTAGAGACCCAGTACTTC,CASSVEDSGSVETQYF
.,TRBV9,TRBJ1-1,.,TGTGCCAGCAGCGTAGCGGCAGTGAACACTGAAGCTTTCTTT,CASSVAAVNTEAFF
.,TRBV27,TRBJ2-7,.,TGTGCCAGCAGTCCCTCCGGCGGGCTCGCCTACGAGCAGTACTTC,CASSPSGGLAYEQYF
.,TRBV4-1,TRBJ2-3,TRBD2,TGCGCCAGCAGCCAAGTAGGAGCGGGAGTGAGTGATACGCAGTATTTT,CASSQVGAGVSDTQYF
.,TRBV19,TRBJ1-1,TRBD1,TGTGCCAGTAGTATAAGCGGGACAGGGAGTTTTATGGTAGCTTTCTTT,CASSISGTGSFMVAFF
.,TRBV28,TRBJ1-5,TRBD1,TGTGCCAGCAGTTTCTACAGGGGCCTTAATCAGCCCCAGCATTTT,CASSFYRGLNQPQHF
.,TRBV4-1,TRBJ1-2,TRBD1,TGCGCCAGCAGCCAAGAAAGAATGACAGGGTCTACGTACTATGGCTACACCTTC,CASSQERMTGSTYYGYTF
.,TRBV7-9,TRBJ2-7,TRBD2,TGTGCCAGCAGCTTGAACCCTGAGGCGGGAGGTTCCTACGAGCAGTACTTC,CASSLNPEAGGSYEQYF
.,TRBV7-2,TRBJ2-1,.,TGTGCCAGCAGCTTAGCGGGACGAAACAATGAGCAGTTCTTC,CASSLAGRNNEQFF
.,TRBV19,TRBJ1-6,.,TGTGCCAGTAGTGCAGCCATCAGGGAGAGGGATTCACCCCTCCACTTT,CASSAAIRERDSPLHF
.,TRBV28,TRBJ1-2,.,TGTGCCAGCAGTTTAATTTCAGGGGTGGCTAACTATGGCTACACCTTC,CASSLISGVANYGYTF
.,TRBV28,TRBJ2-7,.,TGTGCCAGCAGGCCTCAGGGGAAGAACGAGCAGTACTTC,CASRPQGKNEQYF
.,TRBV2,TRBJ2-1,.,TGTGCCAGCATCGCCGGGGACTCCACCTACAATGAGCAGTTCTTC,CASIAGDSTYNEQFF